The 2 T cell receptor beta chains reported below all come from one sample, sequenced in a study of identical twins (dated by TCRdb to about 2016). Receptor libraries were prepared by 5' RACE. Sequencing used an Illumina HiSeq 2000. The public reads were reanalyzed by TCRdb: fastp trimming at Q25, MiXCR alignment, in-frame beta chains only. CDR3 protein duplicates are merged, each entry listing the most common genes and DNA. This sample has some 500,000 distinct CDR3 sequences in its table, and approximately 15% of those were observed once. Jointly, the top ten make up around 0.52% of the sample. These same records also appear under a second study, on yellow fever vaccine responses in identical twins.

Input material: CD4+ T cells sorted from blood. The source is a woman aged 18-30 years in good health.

CDR3: CSAREGAQQETQYF. In DNA form, the CDR3 reads TGCAGTGCCAGGGAGGGAGCTCAACAAGAGACCCAGTACTTC. V is TRBV20-1 and J is TRBJ2-5; 7 nucleotides match TRBD2. There are 14 residues in the CDR3. Germline V gene data show CDR1 as DFQATT and CDR2 as SNEGSKA (reference sequence). J was trimmed by 2 bases and V by 6 bases; bases with no gene match: 9.

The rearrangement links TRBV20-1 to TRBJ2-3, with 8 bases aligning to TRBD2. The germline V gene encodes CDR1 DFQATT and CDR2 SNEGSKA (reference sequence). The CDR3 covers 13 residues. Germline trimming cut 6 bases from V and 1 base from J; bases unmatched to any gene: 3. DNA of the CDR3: TGCAGTGCACCGACTAGCGGCACAGATACGCAGTATTTT. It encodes CSAPTSGTDTQYF.